The 11 T cell receptor beta chains reported below all come from one sample, sequenced in a study of T cell clones after liver transplantation. The repertoire was sequenced with immunoSEQ multiplex PCR; TCRdb's copy has only in-frame clones and lacks some. Altogether about 76,000 clones are present, over 80% being singletons, with the ten largest covering 2.5% to 3.5%. The material sequenced was CD4+ T cells from blood, taken at the 22-month timepoint. Source of these receptors: a human patient who received a liver transplant. Some of these T cells may belong to the graft donor.

The CDR3 region has the DNA TGTGCCAGCTCTTCCGACAGGGGCACTGAAGCTTTCTTT. It yields the protein CASSSDRGTEAFF. The chain recombines TRBV18 with TRBJ1-1; TRBD1 agrees at 8 bases. J was trimmed by 4 bases and V by 6 bases; bases with no gene match: 4. This CDR3 contains 13 residues. Germline V gene data show CDR1 as KGHSH and CDR2 as LQKENI.

The chain is built from TRBV7-2 and TRBJ2-7; TRBD1 matches 10 bases. Looked up from germline, CDR1 is SGHTA and CDR2 is FQGNSA. The V segment lost 4 bases and the J segment 5 bases; nucleotides outside the gene matches: 8. CDR3 length equals 15 residues. The DNA for the CDR3 is TGTGCCAGCAGCTCTAGTTGGGACAGGGGACACGAGCAGTACTTC. This gives the protein CASSSSWDRGHEQYF.

As for this clone: This same CDR3 is encoded by further DNA sequences in the sample. This chain connects TRBV2 to TRBJ2-2, with D perhaps TRBD2 (5 bases). The germline gives CDR1 SNHLY, CDR2 FYNNEI. V was cut by 8 bases and J by 3 bases, with 7 bases left in between. This CDR3 has 12 amino acids. The CDR3: CASGLDTGELFF. For the CDR3, the DNA is TGTGCCAGCGGACTGGACACCGGGGAGCTGTTTTTT.

This clone is categorized as medium-sized. The chain is built from TRBV5-6 and TRBJ1-3; 7 positions match TRBD1. CDR3 length equals 13 residues. V shed 5 bases and J 2 bases; nucleotides not matched to a gene: 1. Looked up from germline, CDR1 is SGHDT and CDR2 is YYEEEE. The CDR3 DNA reads as TGTGCCAGCAGGACAGGGACTGGAAACACCATATATTTT. Protein sequence: CASRTGTGNTIYF. The variable domain in full, with the rest retrieved from reference TRBV5-6 and TRBJ1-3, is DAGVTQSPTHLIKTRGQQVTLRCSPKSGHDTVSWYQQALGQGPQFIFQYYEEEERQRGNFPDRFSGHQFPNYSSELNVNALLLGDSALYLCASRTGTGNTIYFGEGSWLTVV.

The chain has TRBV7-2 and TRBJ2-5; D possibly matches TRBD1 or TRBD2 (7 bases each). The CDR3 extends over 17 amino acids. The V end was cut by 1 base, the J end by 4 bases, with 19 bases between. CDR1 SGHTA and CDR2 FQGNSA come from the germline V gene. The CDR3: CASSLVIRGGHGETQYF. The CDR3 DNA follows: TGTGCCAGCAGCTTAGTTATCAGGGGGGGGCACGGAGAGACCCAGTACTTC.

The count of this clone is one. The gene calls are TRBV18 and TRBJ2-5; 10 bases align to TRBD2. This CDR3 region has 18 residues. V dropped 3 bases and J dropped 4; count of bases not matched to a gene: 14. Per the germline V gene, CDR1 is KGHSH and CDR2 is LQKENI. The CDR3 DNA reads TGTGCCAGCTCACCCATGACACCTAGCGGGAGTCTTGGAGAGACCCAGTACTTC. Amino acid sequence: CASSPMTPSGSLGETQYF.

The gene calls are TRBV27 and TRBJ1-1, with D perhaps matching TRBD1 (6 bases). The CDR3 is made up of 14 amino acids. Per the germline V gene, CDR1 is MNHEY and CDR2 is SMNVEV (reference sequence). V shed 5 bases and J shed 1 base, with 11 bases lying between them. Here the CDR3 DNA reads TGTGCCAGCAGTGAACAGGGACGGAACACTGAAGCTTTCTTT. Translating gives CASSEQGRNTEAFF.

This clone was recorded once. The chain couples TRBV9 to TRBJ2-1; 7 positions match TRBD2. Germline V gene sequence: CDR1 SGDLS, CDR2 YYNGEE. The CDR3 is 16 residues long. Trimming at V came to 4 bases and at J to 0 bases, leaving 7 bases not matched to a gene. The CDR3 DNA follows: TGTGCCAGCAGCACGACTCCGGGGGGCTCCTACAATGAGCAGTTCTTC. It encodes CASSTTPGGSYNEQFF. The whole variable domain, filled in from reference TRBV9 and TRBJ2-1, reads DSGVTQTPKHLITATGQRVTLRCSPRSGDLSVYWYQQSLDQGLQFLIQYYNGEERAKGNILERFSAQQFPDLHSELNLSSLELGDSALYFCASSTTPGGSYNEQFFGPGTRLTVL.

In regard to this clone: The sample has other DNA sequences that encode this CDR3 too. This CDR3 reads CASSFRGAEGYTF. DNA for the CDR3: TGTGCCAGCAGTTTTCGGGGGGCGGAAGGCTACACCTTC. The chain recombines TRBV27 with TRBJ1-2, with a weak D call TRBD1 (6 bases). Germline lookup yields CDR1 MNHEY and CDR2 SMNVEV (reference sequence). There are 13 residues in the CDR3. The ends were cut back, 3 bases at V and 8 bases at J, with 13 bases in the middle.

CDR3 region: CAGRQGPNTGELFF. The CDR3, as DNA: TGTGCCGGACGACAGGGGCCGAACACCGGGGAGCTGTTTTTT. The rearrangement joins TRBV30 to TRBJ2-2; TRBD1 agrees at 8 bases. In germline, CDR1 is GTSNPN, CDR2 SVGIG (reference sequence). The junction had 5 bases not matched to a gene; V was cut back by 8 bases and J by 0 bases. There are 14 residues in the CDR3.

The V call is TRBV5-5, the J call TRBJ2-7; D remains ambiguous. V lost 3 bases to trimming and J lost 3 bases, with 7 bases between them. CDR1 is SGHKS, CDR2 YYEKEE, per germline (reference sequence). The CDR3 sequence is 12 residues long. CDR3: CASSSHLYEQYF. In DNA form, the CDR3 reads TGTGCCAGCAGCTCCCACCTCTACGAGCAGTACTTC.